Listed here are 12 T cell receptor beta chains from one sample, sequenced in a study of early T cells in non-severe SARS-CoV-2 infection. TCRdb independently ran MiXCR on the 5' RACE reads; one entry per CDR3 protein. The repertoire holds tens of thousands of distinct CDR3 sequences, with around a tenth as singletons. Sequences were derived from whole blood, sampled at baseline. These TCRs come from an adult who was a healthcare worker with PCR-confirmed SARS-CoV-2 infection or an uninfected control (not recorded which).

This clonotype was counted ten times or more. The J gene is TRBJ1-2, the V gene TRBV10-3, with TRBD1 matching over 7 bases. The V segment lost 3 bases and the J segment 6 bases; nucleotides outside the gene matches: 16. CDR1 is ENHRY, CDR2 SYGVKD, per germline. There are 17 residues in the CDR3. The CDR3 loop reads CAISDPQDRPPPHGYTF. The CDR3 region has the DNA TGTGCCATCAGTGACCCTCAGGACAGGCCTCCCCCCCATGGCTACACCTTC.

This clonotype was seen only a few times. V is TRBV12-3 or TRBV12-4 and J is TRBJ1-1; 7 bases fit TRBD1. Trimming cost V 7 bases and J 1 base; bases outside gene matches: 6. The CDR3 has 14 amino acids. The CDR3 DNA is TGTGCCAGCACTCCCGGGACAGAGAACACTGAAGCTTTCTTT. This encodes CASTPGTENTEAFF.

This clonotype occurred many times. J is TRBJ2-3 and V is TRBV10-3, with 7 positions matching TRBD2. The ends lost 0 bases at V and 2 bases at J; junction bases unmatched: 2. Germline loops: CDR1 ENHRY, CDR2 SYGVKD. The CDR3 extends over 15 amino acids. CDR3 loop: CAISESGGITDTQYF. Written as DNA, the CDR3 is TGTGCCATCAGTGAGTCGGGAGGGATCACAGATACGCAGTATTTT.

This chain connects TRBV24-1 to TRBJ2-2; tentatively, D is TRBD1 (7 bases). The ends were cut back, 6 bases at V and 0 bases at J, with 13 bases in the middle. From germline, CDR1 is KGHDR and CDR2 SFDVKD. The CDR3 is 16 amino acids. In nucleotides, the CDR3 is TGTGCCACCAGTCTCGGAGGGGGCCCGAACACCGGGGAGCTGTTTTTT. This translates into CATSLGGGPNTGELFF.

This chain joins TRBV30 and TRBJ2-4, with TRBD1 matching over 7 bases. The CDR3 has 13 amino acids. CDR1 and CDR2 (germline): GTSNPN, SVGIG (reference sequence). With V trimmed by 0 bases and J by 8 bases, 4 bases remained unmatched. CDR3: CAWSVGQGDIQYF. The CDR3 DNA reads TGTGCCTGGAGTGTAGGCCAGGGGGACATTCAGTACTTC.

This clonotype appeared many times. The V gene is TRBV20-1, the J gene TRBJ1-4; 12 bases align to TRBD1. CDR1 and CDR2 from the germline V gene are DFQATT and SNEGSKA (reference sequence). There are 18 residues in the CDR3. Unmatched junction bases numbered 12, after V lost 5 bases and J lost 2 bases. The CDR3 sequence: CSASLTGTGGQTNEKLFF. Written as DNA, the CDR3 is TGCAGTGCTTCCCTTACCGGGACAGGGGGCCAGACTAATGAAAAACTGTTTTTT.

There are a few counts of this clonotype. V is TRBV29-1 and J is TRBJ2-2, with 9 bases identical to TRBD2. J was trimmed by 4 bases and V by 3 bases; bases with no gene match: 0. Germline values: CDR1 SQVTM, CDR2 ANQGSEA. This CDR3 is built from 13 residues. The CDR3 DNA sequence: TGCAGCGTTGATAGCGGGGGCACCGGGGAGCTGTTTTTT. Protein product: CSVDSGGTGELFF.

The rearrangement links TRBV5-4 to TRBJ2-1; 12 bases are shared with TRBD2. The CDR3 loop spans 17 amino acids. Germline V gene data show CDR1 as SGHNT and CDR2 as YYREEE (reference sequence). Trimming cost V 0 bases and J 2 bases; bases outside gene matches: 3. DNA of the CDR3: TGTGCCAGCAGCTTGGCTAGCGGGGGGGACACCTACAATGAGCAGTTCTTC. Protein sequence: CASSLASGGDTYNEQFF.

The chain carries TRBV20-1 and TRBJ2-3, with D hard to call. Germline CDR1 reads DFQATT; CDR2 reads SNEGSKA (reference sequence). V was trimmed by 1 base and J by 2 bases, leaving 13 bases between them. The CDR3 spans 15 residues. This chain's CDR3 is CSARGLEQYTDTQYF. The CDR3 region has the DNA TGCAGTGCTAGAGGTCTGGAGCAATACACAGATACGCAGTATTTT.

The rearrangement joins TRBV20-1 to TRBJ2-7; 7 nucleotides align to TRBD2. CDR1 and CDR2 (germline): DFQATT, SNEGSKA (reference sequence). This CDR3 comprises 14 residues. The CDR3 protein is CSAARDYLSYEQYF. The CDR3 DNA reads TGCAGCGCCGCTAGGGACTACCTCTCCTACGAGCAGTACTTC.

The V call is TRBV5-1, the J call TRBJ2-3; D remains unclear. Germline CDR1 SGHRS, CDR2 YFSETQ. With 7 bases removed from V and 7 bases from J, the gap between germline ends came to 16 bases. CDR3 length equals 13 residues. CDR3 nucleotide sequence: TGCGCCAGCGGACGACCGGACGTGAATACGCAGTATTTT. It codes for CASGRPDVNTQYF.

This clonotype appeared a few times. The chain carries TRBV7-9 and TRBJ1-6, with 9 positions matching TRBD1. Germline-derived CDR1 and CDR2 are SEHNR and FQNEAQ (reference sequence). This CDR3 comprises 14 residues. CDR3 bases: TGTGGCAGTAGACCGGGACAGGGAAATTCACCCCTCCACTTT. Protein sequence: CGSRPGQGNSPLHF.